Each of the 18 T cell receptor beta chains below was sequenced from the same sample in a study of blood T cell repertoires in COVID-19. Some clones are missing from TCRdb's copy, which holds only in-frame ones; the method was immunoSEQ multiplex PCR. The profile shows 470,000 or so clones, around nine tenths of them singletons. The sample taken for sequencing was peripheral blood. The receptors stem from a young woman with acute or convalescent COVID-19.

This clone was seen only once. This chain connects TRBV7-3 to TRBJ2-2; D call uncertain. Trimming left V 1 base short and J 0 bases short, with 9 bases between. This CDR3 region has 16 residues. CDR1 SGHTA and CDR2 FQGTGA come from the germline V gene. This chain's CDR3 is CASSLIGPANTGELFF. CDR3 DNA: TGTGCCAGCAGCTTAATTGGGCCCGCGAACACCGGGGAGCTGTTTTTT.

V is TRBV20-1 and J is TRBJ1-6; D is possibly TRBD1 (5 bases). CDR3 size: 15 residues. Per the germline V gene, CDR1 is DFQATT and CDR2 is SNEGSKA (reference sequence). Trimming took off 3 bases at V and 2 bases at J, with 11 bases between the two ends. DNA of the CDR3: TGCAGTGCTAGTTTGCAGGGCCCCTATAATTCACCCCTCCACTTT. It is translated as CSASLQGPYNSPLHF.

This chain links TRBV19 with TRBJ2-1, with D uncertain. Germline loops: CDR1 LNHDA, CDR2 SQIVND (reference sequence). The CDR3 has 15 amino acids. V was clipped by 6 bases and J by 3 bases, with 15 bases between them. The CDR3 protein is CASRAIWNSYNEQFF. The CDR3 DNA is TGTGCCAGTAGAGCAATTTGGAACAGCTACAATGAGCAGTTCTTC. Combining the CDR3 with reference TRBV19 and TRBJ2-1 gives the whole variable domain DGGITQSPKYLFRKEGQNVTLSCEQNLNHDAMYWYRQDPGQGLRLIYYSQIVNDFQKGDIAEGYSVSREKKESFPLTVTSAQKNPTAFYLCASRAIWNSYNEQFFGPGTRLTVL.

The CDR3 sequence is CASSSRWAGAEQYF. CDR3 nucleotides: TGTGCCAGCAGCAGCAGATGGGCTGGCGCGGAGCAGTACTTC. The chain joins TRBV7-2 to TRBJ2-7, with D unresolved. Trimming stripped 5 bases from V and 7 bases from J, with 18 bases between. Germline lookup yields CDR1 SGHTA and CDR2 FQGNSA. The CDR3 is 14 amino acids.

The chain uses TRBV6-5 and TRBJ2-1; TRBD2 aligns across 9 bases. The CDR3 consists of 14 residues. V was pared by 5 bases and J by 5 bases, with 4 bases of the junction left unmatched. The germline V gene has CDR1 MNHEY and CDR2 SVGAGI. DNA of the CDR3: TGTGCCAGCAGTAGGCGGGGGGGAAACAATGAGCAGTTCTTC. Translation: CASSRRGGNNEQFF.

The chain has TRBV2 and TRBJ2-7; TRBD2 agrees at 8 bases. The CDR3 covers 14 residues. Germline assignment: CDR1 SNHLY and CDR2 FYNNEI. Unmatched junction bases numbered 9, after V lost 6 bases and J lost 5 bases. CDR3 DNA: TGTGCCAGCAGCCCTTTGCGGGGGGTCAACGAGCAGTACTTC. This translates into CASSPLRGVNEQYF.

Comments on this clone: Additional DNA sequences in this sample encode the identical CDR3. CDR3: CASSSWTGGQNTEAFF. The CDR3 nucleotides are TGTGCCAGTAGTTCCTGGACAGGGGGTCAGAACACTGAAGCTTTCTTT. The J gene is TRBJ1-1, the V gene TRBV19, with 10 bases identical to TRBD1. J was trimmed by 1 base and V by 5 bases; bases with no gene match: 7. CDR3 size: 16 residues. Germline CDR1 is LNHDA and CDR2 is SQIVND (reference sequence).

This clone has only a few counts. The CDR3 nucleotides read TGTGCCTATGACAGGGGATCCGGCTATGGCTACACCTTC. Its protein product is CAYDRGSGYGYTF. This chain connects TRBV30 to TRBJ1-2, with 8 bases that match TRBD1. In germline, CDR1 is GTSNPN, CDR2 SVGIG (reference sequence). The CDR3 totals 13 residues. V lost 7 bases, J lost 4 bases, and 8 bases stayed unmatched.

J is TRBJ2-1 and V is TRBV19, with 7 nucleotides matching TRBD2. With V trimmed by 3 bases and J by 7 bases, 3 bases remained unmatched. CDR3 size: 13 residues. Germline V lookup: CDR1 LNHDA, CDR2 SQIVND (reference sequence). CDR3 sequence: CASSIFGGNEQFF. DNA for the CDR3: TGTGCCAGTAGTATCTTCGGGGGGAATGAGCAGTTCTTC.

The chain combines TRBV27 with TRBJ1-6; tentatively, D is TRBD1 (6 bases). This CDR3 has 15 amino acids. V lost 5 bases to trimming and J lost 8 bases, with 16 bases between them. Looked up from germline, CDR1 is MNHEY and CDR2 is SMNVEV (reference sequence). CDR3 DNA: TGTGCCAGCAGTAAAGCCGACAGGATGGATTCACCCCTCCACTTT. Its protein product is CASSKADRMDSPLHF.

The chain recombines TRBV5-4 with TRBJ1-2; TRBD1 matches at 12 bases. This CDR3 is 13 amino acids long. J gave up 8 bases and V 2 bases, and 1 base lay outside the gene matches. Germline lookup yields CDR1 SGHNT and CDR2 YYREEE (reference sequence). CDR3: CASSFGTGGGYTF. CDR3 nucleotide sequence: TGTGCCAGCAGCTTTGGGACAGGGGGCGGCTACACCTTC.

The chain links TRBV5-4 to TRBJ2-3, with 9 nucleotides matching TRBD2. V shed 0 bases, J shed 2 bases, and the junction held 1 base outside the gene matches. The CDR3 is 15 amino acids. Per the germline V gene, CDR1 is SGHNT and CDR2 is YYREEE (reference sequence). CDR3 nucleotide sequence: TGTGCCAGCAGCTTGGTAGCGGGGGACACAGATACGCAGTATTTT. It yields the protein CASSLVAGDTDTQYF.

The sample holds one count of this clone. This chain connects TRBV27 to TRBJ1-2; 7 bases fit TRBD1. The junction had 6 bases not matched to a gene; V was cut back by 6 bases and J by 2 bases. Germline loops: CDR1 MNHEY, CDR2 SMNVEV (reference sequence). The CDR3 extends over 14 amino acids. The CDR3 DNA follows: TGTGCCAGCAGCTCGACAGGGTGGAACTATGGCTACACCTTC. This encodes CASSSTGWNYGYTF.

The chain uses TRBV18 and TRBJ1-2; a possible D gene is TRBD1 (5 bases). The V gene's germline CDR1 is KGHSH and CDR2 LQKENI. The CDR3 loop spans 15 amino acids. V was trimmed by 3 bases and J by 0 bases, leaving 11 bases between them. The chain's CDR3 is CASSPTTEANYGYTF. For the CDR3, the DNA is TGTGCCAGCTCACCGACGACAGAGGCTAACTATGGCTACACCTTC.

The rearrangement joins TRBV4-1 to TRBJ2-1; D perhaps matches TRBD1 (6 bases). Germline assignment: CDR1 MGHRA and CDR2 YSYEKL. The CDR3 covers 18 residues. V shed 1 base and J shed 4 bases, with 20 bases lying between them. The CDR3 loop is CASSQGLLAGARYNEQFF. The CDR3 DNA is TGCGCCAGCAGCCAAGGCCTTTTGGCAGGGGCCCGGTACAATGAGCAGTTCTTC.

CDR3 DNA: TGTGCCAGCAGCCCGGGACTAGGGAGCTACGAGCAGTACTTC. Residues: CASSPGLGSYEQYF. The V gene is TRBV11-2, the J gene TRBJ2-7; the match to TRBD2 covers 8 bases. V was clipped by 5 bases and J by 3 bases; unmatched bases: 6. This CDR3 comprises 14 residues. CDR1 SGHAT and CDR2 FQNNGV come from the germline V gene.

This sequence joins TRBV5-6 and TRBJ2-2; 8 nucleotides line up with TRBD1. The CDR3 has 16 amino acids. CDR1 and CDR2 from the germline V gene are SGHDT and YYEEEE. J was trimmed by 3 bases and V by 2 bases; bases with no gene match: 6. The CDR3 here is CASSFGSGGYTGELFF. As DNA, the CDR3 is TGTGCCAGCAGCTTTGGGTCAGGGGGCTACACCGGGGAGCTGTTTTTT.

The CDR3 reads CASSLGAGIGDTQYF. CDR3 bases: TGTGCCAGCAGCTTAGGGGCAGGGATAGGAGATACGCAGTATTTT. This sequence joins TRBV7-3 and TRBJ2-3; D possibly corresponds to TRBD1 (5 bases). The germline V and J ends were trimmed by 2 bases and 5 bases, with 14 bases remaining between them. Germline CDR1 reads SGHTA; CDR2 reads FQGTGA. CDR3 size: 15 residues.